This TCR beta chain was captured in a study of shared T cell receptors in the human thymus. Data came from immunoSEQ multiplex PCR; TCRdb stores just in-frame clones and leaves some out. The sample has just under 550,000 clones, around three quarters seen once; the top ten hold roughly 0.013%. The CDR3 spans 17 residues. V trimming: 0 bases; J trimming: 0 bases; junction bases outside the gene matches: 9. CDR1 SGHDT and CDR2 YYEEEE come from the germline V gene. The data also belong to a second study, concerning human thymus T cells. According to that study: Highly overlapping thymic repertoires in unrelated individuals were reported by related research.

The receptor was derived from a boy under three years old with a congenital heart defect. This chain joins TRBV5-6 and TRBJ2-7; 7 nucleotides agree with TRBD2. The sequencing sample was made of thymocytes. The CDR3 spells CASSLEGLAGLSYEQYF. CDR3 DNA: TGTGCCAGCAGCTTGGAGGGGTTAGCGGGCCTCTCCTACGAGCAGTACTTC.